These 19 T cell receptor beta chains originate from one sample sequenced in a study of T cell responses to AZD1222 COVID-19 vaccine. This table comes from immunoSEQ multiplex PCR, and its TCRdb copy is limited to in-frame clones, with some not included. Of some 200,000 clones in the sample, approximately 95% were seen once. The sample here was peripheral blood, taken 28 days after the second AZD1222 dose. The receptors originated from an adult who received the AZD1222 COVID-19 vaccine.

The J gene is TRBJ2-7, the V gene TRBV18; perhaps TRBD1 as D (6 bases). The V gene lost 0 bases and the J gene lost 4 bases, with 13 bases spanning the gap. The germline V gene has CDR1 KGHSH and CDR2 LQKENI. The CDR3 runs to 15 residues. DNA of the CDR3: TGTGCCAGCTCACCACCGTCAGGGGTCGGATACGAGCAGTACTTC. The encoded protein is CASSPPSGVGYEQYF.

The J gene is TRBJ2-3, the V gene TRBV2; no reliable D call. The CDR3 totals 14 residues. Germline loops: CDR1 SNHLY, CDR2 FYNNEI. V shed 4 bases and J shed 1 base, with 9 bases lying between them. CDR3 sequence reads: CASSASFGTDTQYF. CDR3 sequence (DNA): TGTGCCAGCAGTGCCAGCTTCGGCACAGATACGCAGTATTTT.

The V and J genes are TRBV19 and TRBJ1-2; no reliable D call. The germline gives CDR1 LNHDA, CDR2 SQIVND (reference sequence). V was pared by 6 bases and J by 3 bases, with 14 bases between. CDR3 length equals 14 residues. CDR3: CASRPLNGDYGYTF. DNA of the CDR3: TGTGCCAGTAGACCCCTGAATGGTGACTATGGCTACACCTTC.

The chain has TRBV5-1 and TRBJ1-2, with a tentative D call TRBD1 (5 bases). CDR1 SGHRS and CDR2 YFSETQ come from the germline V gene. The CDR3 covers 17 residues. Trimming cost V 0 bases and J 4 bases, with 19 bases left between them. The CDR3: CASSLDSLPGYGYGYTF. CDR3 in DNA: TGCGCCAGCAGCTTGGATAGTCTACCAGGGTATGGCTATGGCTACACCTTC.

The DNA for the CDR3 is TGCGCCAGCAGCTTGGCCGTGCCAGATGGCTACACCTTC. This gives the protein CASSLAVPDGYTF. J is TRBJ1-2 and V is TRBV5-1; D is unresolved. CDR3 length: 13 amino acids. CDR1 and CDR2 (germline): SGHRS, YFSETQ. The germline V and J ends were trimmed by 0 bases and 6 bases, with 9 bases remaining between them.

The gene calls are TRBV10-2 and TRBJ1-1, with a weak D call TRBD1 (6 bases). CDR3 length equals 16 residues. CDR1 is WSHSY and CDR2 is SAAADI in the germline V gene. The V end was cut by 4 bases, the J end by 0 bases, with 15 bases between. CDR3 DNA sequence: TGCGCCAGCAGTGGGGGGGCAGCATCCATGAACACTGAAGCTTTCTTT. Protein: CASSGGAASMNTEAFF.

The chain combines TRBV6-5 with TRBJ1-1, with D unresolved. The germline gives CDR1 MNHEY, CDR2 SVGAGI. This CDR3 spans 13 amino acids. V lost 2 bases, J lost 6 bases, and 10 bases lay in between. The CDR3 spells CASSYAAGAEAFF. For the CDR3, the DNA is TGTGCCAGCAGTTACGCCGCGGGAGCTGAAGCTTTCTTT.

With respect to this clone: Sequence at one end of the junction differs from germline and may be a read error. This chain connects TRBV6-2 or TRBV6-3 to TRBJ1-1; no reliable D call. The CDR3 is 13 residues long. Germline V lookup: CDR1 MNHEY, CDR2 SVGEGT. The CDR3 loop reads CASIYGLNTEAFF. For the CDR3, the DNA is TGTGCCAGCATTTACGGTCTGAACACTGAAGCTTTCTTT.

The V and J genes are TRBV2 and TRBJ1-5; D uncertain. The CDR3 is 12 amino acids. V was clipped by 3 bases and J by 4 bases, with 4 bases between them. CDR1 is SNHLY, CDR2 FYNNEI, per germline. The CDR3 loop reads CASSEENQPQHF. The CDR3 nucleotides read TGTGCCAGCAGTGAGGAGAATCAGCCCCAGCATTTT.

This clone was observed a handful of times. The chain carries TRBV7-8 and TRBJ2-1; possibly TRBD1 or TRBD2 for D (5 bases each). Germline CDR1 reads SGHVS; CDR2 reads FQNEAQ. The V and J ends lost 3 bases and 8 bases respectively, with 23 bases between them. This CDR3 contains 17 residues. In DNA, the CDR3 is TGTGCCAGCAGCTTTCGGTCCCCGGGACGGGCCGGCGATGAGCAGTTCTTC. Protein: CASSFRSPGRAGDEQFF.

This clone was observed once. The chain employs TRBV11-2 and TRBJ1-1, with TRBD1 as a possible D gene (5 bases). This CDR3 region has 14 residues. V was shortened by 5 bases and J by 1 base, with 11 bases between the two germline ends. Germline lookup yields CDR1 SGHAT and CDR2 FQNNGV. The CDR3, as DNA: TGTGCCAGCAGCCCATCAGGGCCGAACACTGAAGCTTTCTTT. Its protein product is CASSPSGPNTEAFF.

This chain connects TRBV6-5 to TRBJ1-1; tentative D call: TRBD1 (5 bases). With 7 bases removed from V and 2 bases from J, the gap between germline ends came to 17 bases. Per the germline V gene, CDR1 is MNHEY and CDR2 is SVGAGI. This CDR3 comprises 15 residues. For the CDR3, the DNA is TGTGCCAGCATCTTATCCCGCGGGGCTAACACTGAAGCTTTCTTT. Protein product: CASILSRGANTEAFF.

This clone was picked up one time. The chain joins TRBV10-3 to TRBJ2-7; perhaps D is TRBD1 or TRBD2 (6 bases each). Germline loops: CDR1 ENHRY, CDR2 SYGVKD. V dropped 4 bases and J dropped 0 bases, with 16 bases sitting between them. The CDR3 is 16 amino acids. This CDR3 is CAISGGAAGFSYEQYF. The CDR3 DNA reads TGTGCCATCAGTGGGGGGGCGGCGGGGTTCTCCTACGAGCAGTACTTC.

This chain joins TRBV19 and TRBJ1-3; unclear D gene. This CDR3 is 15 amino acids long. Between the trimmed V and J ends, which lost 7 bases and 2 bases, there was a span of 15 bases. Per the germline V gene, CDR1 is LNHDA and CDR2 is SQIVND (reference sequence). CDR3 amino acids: CASIPASLPGNTIYF. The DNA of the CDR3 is TGTGCCAGTATTCCCGCGAGCCTCCCTGGAAACACCATATATTTT.

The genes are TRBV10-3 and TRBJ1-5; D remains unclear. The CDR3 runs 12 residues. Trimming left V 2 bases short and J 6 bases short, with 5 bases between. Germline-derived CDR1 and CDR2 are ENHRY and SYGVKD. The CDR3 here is CAISERSQPQHF. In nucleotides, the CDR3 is TGTGCCATCAGTGAGAGAAGTCAGCCCCAGCATTTT.

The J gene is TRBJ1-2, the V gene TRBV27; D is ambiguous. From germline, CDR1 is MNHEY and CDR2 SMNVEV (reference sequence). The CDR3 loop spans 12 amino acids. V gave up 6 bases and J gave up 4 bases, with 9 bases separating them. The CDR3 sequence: CASSEGPYGYTF. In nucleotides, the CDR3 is TGTGCCAGCAGCGAGGGTCCCTATGGCTACACCTTC.

The CDR3 region has the DNA TGTGCCAGCAGCCTGGTTCCGGGGGATAATTCACCCCTCCACTTT. Residues: CASSLVPGDNSPLHF. The chain couples TRBV5-4 to TRBJ1-6, with TRBD1 as a possible D gene (5 bases). The V end was cut by 4 bases, the J end by 5 bases, with 13 bases between. Germline CDR1 reads SGHNT; CDR2 reads YYREEE (reference sequence). This CDR3 contains 15 residues.

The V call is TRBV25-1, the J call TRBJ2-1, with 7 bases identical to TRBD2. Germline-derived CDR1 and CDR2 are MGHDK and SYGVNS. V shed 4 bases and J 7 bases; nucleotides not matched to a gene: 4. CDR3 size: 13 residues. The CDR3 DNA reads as TGTGCCAGCAGTGCCGAACTAGCGAATGAGCAGTTCTTC. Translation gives CASSAELANEQFF. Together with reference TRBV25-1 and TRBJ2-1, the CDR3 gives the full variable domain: EADIYQTPRYLVIGTGKKITLECSQTMGHDKMYWYQQDPGMELHLIHYSYGVNSTEKGDLSSESTVSRIRTEHFPLTLESARPSHTSQYLCASSAELANEQFFGPGTRLTVL.

The CDR3 reads CASSGKSGISNQPQHF. Written as DNA, the CDR3 is TGTGCCAGCAGTGGCAAGTCAGGGATTAGCAATCAGCCCCAGCATTTT. This chain uses TRBV6-4 with TRBJ1-5, with D possibly matching TRBD1 (5 bases). V dropped 4 bases and J dropped 0 bases, with 13 bases sitting between them. CDR1 and CDR2 (germline): MRHNA, SNTAGT. This CDR3 is built from 16 residues.